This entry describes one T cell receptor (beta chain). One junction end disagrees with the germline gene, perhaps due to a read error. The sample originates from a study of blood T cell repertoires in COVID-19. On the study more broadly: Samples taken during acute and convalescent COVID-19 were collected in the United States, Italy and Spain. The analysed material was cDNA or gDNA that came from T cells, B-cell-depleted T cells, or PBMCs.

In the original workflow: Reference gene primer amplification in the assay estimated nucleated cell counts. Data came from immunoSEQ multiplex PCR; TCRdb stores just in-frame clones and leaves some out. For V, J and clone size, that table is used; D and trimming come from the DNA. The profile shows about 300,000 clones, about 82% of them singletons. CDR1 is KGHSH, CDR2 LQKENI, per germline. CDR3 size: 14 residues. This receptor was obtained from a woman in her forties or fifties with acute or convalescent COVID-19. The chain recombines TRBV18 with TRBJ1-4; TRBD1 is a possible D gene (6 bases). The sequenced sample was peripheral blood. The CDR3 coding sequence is TGTGCCAGCTCCCCACTAGGGGGGGCGGAAAAACTGTTTTTT. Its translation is CASSPLGGAEKLFF. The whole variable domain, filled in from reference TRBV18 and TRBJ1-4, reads NAGVMQNPRHLVRRRGQEARLRCSPMKGHSHVYWYRQLPEEGLKFMVYLQKENIIDESGMPKERFSAEFPKEGPSILRIQQVVRGDSAAYFCASSPLGGAEKLFFGSGTQLSVL.